A selection of T cell receptor delta chains follows, all from one sample in a study of Vγ9Vδ2 T cells in congenital toxoplasmosis. TCRdb fed the reads to CATT. The profile shows more than 850 delta-chain clones, roughly 26% of them singletons. The material sequenced was gamma-delta T cells from blood. All receptors come from a child under 10 years old born to a mother with Toxoplasma gondii infection during pregnancy, either congenitally infected or uninfected (not recorded which). Both conserved end residues are part of each CDR3. The D gene is left open where the match is weak. Size is stated as how often the clone was seen (once, few, many) or a class if it is expanded.

abundance,j_gene,d_gene,v_gene,CDR3nt,CDR3aa
large,TRDJ1,TRDD2,TRDV1,TGTGCTCTTGGGGCCCGCCTTCCTACTCCCCAGTATACGTGGAAACTCATCTTT,CALGARLPTPQYTWKLIF
large,TRDJ1,TRDD3,TRDV2,TGTGCCTGTGACCGTTTAGAACTGGGGGATCTCACCGATAAACTCATCTTT,CACDRLELGDLTDKLIF
large,TRDJ1,TRDD3,TRDV2,TGTGCCTGTGACACCGGCTTACTGGGGGAGTACACCGATAAACTCATCTTT,CACDTGLLGEYTDKLIF
large,TRDJ1,TRDD3,TRDV1,TGTGCTCTTGGGGAACTACCCCCTCAACCTTCCTTTGTATGGTGGGGGATAGGTTACACCGATAAACTCATCTTT,CALGELPPQPSFVWWGIGYTDKLIF
large,TRDJ1,TRDD3,TRDV1,TGTGCTCTTGGGGAAATAGGGCGGATACGCTACACCGATAAACTCATCTTT,CALGEIGRIRYTDKLIF
large,TRDJ1,-,TRDV2,TGTGCCTGTGACACCTGGGGGACCGATAAACTCATCTTT,CACDTWGTDKLIF
few,TRDJ1,-,TRDV3,TGTGCCTTGTATAGACTGCGAAGGAGGTACACCGATAAACACATCTTT,CALYRLRRRYTDKHIF
large,TRDJ1,-,TRDV2,TGTGCCTGTGACACCGTTCGCCCGGCCCGCGCCACGAATCCCCACCTGGACACCGATAAACTCATCTTT,CACDTVRPARATNPHLDTDKLIF
large,TRDJ3,-,TRDV2,TGTGCCTGTGACACTGGGGGCAGCTCCTGGGACACCCGACAGATGTTTTTC,CACDTGGSSWDTRQMFF
large,TRDJ1,-,TRDV1,TGTGCTCTTGGGGAAGTTAAGGTGGGATACACCGATAAACTCATCTTT,CALGEVKVGYTDKLIF
large,TRDJ1,TRDD3,TRDV1,TGTGCTCTTGGGCGCTGGGGGATACCTGATAAACTCATCTTT,CALGRWGIPDKLIF
large,TRDJ1,-,TRDV2,TGTGCCTGTGACCGCCTTACTACCGATAAACTCATCTTT,CACDRLTTDKLIF
large,TRDJ1,TRDD3,TRDV1,TGTGCTCTCGAAATACTGGGGGATACGCATATCGATAAACTCATCTTT,CALEILGDTHIDKLIF
large,TRDJ1,TRDD3,TRDV2,TGTGCCTGTGACATTCTGGGGGATACTCCTCCAAGGGATAAACTCATCTTT,CACDILGDTPPRDKLIF
medium-sized,TRDJ1,TRDD3,TRDV1,TGTGCTCTTGGGGAACGTCCTTCGTACTTACTGGGGGCCGACCAAATCACCGATAAACTCATCTTT,CALGERPSYLLGADQITDKLIF